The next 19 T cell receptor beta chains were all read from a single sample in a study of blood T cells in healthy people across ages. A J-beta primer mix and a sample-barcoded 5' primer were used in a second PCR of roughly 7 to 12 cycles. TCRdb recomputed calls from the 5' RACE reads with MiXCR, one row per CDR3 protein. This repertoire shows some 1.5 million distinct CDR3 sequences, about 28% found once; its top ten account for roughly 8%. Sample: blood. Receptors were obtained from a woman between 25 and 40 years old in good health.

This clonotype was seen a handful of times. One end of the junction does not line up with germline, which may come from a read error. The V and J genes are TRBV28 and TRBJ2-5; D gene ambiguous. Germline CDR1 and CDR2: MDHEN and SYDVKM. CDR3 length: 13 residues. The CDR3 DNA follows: TGTACCAGCAGTTTAGGGCAGTTGGAGACCCAGTACTTC. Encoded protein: CTSSLGQLETQYF.

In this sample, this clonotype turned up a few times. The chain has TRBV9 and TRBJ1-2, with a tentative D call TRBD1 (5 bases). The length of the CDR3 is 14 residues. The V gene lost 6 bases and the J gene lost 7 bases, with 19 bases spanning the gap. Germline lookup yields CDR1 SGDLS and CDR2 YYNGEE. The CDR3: CASNKRGETSGYTF. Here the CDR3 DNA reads TGTGCCAGCAACAAAAGAGGGGAGACGAGTGGCTACACCTTC.

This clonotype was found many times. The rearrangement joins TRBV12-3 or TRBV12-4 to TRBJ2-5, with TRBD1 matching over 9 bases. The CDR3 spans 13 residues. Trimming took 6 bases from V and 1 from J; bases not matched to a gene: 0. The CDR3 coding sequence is TGTGCCAGCAGGACAGGGGGCCAAGAGACCCAGTACTTC. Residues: CASRTGGQETQYF.

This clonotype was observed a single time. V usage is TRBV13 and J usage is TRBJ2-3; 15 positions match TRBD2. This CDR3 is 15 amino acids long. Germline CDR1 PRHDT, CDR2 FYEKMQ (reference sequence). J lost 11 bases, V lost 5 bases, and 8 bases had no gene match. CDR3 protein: CASSDPGLAGGGQYF. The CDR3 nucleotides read TGTGCCAGCAGCGATCCGGGACTAGCGGGAGGCGGGCAGTATTTT.

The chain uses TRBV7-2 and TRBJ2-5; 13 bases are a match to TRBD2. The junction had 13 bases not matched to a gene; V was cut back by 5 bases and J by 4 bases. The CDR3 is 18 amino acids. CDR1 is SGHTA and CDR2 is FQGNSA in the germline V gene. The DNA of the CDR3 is TGTGCCAGCAGCCATCTACTAGCGGGGGGGCAGGGGCCAGAGACCCAGTACTTC. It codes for CASSHLLAGGQGPETQYF.

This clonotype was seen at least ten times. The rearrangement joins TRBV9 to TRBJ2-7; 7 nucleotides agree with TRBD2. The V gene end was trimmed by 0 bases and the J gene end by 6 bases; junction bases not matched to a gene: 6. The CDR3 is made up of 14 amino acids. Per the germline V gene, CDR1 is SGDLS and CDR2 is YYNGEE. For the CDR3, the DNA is TGTGCCAGCAGCGTAGAAGGGACTATCTCCGAGCAGTACTTC. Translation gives CASSVEGTISEQYF.

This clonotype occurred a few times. The DNA for the CDR3 is TGTGCCAGCATCTCGGGACTTGACACAGATACGCAGTATTTT. Protein product: CASISGLDTDTQYF. The chain combines TRBV12-3 or TRBV12-4 with TRBJ2-3; tentatively, D is TRBD2 (6 bases). V lost 7 bases and J 2 bases, leaving 13 bases between the germline ends. This CDR3 region has 14 residues.

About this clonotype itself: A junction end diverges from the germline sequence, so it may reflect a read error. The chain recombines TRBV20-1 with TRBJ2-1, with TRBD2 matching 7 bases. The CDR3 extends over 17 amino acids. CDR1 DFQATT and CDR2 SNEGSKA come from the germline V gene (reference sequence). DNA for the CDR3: TGCAATGCTAGACCCCCACTGGAGGGGCGGGAGTACAATGAGCAGTTCTTC. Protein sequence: CNARPPLEGREYNEQFF.

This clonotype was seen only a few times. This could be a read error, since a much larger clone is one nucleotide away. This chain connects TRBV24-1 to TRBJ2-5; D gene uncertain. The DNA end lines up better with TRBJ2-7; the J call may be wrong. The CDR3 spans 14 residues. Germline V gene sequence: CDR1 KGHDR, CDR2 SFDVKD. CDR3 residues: CATSYGPNLNEQYF. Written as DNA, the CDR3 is TGTGCCACCAGTTATGGTCCCAATCTTAACGAGCAGTACTTC.

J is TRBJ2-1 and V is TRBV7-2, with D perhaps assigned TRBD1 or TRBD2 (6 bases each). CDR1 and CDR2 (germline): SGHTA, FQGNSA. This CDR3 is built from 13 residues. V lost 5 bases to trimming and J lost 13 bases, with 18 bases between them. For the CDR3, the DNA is TGTGCCAGCAGCCTAGAAAGGGGGGAGACCCAGTTCTTC. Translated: CASSLERGETQFF.

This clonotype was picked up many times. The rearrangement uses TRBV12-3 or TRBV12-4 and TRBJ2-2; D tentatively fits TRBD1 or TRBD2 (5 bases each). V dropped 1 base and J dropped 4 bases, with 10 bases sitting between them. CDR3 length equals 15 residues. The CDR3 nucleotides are TGTGCCAGCAGTTTAGGAGGGGACGGCACCGGGGAGCTGTTTTTT. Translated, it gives CASSLGGDGTGELFF.

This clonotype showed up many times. CDR3 sequence reads: CASSPPVAGGTDTQYF. The CDR3 DNA follows: TGCGCCAGCAGCCCACCCGTAGCGGGGGGCACAGATACGCAGTATTTT. This chain joins TRBV5-1 and TRBJ2-3; 9 nucleotides align to TRBD2. Germline V gives CDR1 SGHRS, CDR2 YFSETQ. After removal of 4 bases from V and 1 base from J, the junction contained 7 bases not matched to a gene. The CDR3 consists of 16 residues.

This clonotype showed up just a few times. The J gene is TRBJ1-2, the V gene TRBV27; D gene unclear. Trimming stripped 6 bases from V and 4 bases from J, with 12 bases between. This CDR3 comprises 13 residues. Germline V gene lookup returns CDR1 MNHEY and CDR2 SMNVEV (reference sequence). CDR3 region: CASRNPGGYGYTF. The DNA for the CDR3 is TGTGCCAGCAGAAACCCAGGAGGCTATGGCTACACCTTC.

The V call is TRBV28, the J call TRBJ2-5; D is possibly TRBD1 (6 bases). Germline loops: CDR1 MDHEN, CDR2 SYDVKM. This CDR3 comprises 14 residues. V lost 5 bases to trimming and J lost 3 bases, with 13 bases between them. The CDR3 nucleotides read TGTGCCAGCAGTCCTCGGGACATTAAAGAGACCCAGTACTTC. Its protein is CASSPRDIKETQYF.

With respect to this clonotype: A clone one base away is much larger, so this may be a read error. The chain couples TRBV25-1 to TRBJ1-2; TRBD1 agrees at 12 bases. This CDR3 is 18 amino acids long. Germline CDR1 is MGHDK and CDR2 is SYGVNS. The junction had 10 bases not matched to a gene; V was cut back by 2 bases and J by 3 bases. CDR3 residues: CASSEGGGTGGTDYGYTF. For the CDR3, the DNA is TGTGCCAGCAGTGAAGGTGGGGGGACAGGGGGCACTGACTATGGCTACACCTTC.

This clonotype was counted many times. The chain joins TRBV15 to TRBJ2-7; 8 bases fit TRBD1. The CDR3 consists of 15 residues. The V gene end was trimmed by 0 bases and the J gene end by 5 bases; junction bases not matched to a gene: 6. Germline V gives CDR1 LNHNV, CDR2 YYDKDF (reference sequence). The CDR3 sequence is CATSREPDRVHEQYF. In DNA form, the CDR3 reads TGTGCCACCAGCAGAGAGCCGGACAGGGTCCACGAGCAGTACTTC. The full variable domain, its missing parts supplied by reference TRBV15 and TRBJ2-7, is DAMVIQNPRYQVTQFGKPVTLSCSQTLNHNVMYWYQQKSSQAPKLLFHYYDKDFNNEADTPDNFQSRRPNTSFCFLDIRSPGLGDTAMYLCATSREPDRVHEQYFGPGTRLTVT.

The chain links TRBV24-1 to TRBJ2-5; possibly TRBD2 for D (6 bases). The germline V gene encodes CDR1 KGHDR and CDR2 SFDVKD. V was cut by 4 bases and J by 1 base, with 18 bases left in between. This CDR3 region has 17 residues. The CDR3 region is CATSDTPWQRAQETQYF. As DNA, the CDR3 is TGTGCCACCAGTGACACCCCTTGGCAGCGGGCCCAAGAGACCCAGTACTTC.

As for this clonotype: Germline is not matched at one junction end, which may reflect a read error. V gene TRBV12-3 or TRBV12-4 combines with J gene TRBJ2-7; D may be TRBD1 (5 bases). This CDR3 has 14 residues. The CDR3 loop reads CAGSFGQGVHEQYF. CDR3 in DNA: TGTGCCGGCAGTTTTGGTCAGGGCGTACACGAGCAGTACTTC.

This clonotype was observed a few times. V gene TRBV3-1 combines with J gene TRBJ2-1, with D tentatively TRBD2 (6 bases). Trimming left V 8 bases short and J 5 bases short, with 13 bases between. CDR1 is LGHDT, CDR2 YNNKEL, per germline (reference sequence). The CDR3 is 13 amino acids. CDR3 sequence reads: CASGWGDHNEQFF. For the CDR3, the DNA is TGTGCCAGCGGCTGGGGGGACCACAATGAGCAGTTCTTC.